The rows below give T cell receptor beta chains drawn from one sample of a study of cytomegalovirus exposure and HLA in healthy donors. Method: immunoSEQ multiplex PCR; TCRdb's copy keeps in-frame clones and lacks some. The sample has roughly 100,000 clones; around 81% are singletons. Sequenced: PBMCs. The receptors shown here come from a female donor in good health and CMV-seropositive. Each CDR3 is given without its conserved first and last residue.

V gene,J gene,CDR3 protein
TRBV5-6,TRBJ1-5,ASSVGTGPQPQH
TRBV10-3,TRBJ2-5,AISESGLAGSQETQY
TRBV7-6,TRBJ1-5,ASSAEQGYSNQPQH
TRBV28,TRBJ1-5,ASWSLGENQPQH
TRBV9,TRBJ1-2,ASSGRYGYT
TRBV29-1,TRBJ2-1,SVETGTGGNEQF
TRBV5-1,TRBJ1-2,ASSPHPRDGYP
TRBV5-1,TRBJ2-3,ASSLPGGGADTQY
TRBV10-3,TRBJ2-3,AISALDRQPTDTQY
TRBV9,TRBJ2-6,ASSVTSSGANVLT
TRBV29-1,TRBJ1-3,SGAGLGGNTIY
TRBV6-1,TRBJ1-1,ASSTTENTEAF
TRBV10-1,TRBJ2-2,ASSEVVGNTGELF
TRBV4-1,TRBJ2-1,ANSFRVEGF
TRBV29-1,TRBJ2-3,SVEDLAGDTQY